Below, one TCR beta chain is given with its context. The CDR3 extends over 16 amino acids. With V trimmed by 4 bases and J by 7 bases, 10 bases remained unmatched. Per germline, CDR1 LGHNA and CDR2 YNFKEQ. This sample is drawn from a study of blood T cell repertoires in COVID-19. Overall study context: T cells, B-cell-depleted T cells, or PBMCs provided the cDNA or gDNA that served as material.

Authors' analysis steps: Reference gene primer amplification gave estimated nucleated cell counts. Sequenced by immunoSEQ multiplex PCR; TCRdb stores in-frame clones only, minus some. V and J calls and clone size follow that table, whereas D and trimming were derived from the DNA. Of around 53,000 clones listed, approximately 84% were seen once; the top ten hold over 15%. The chain recombines TRBV4-2 with TRBJ2-3; TRBD2 agrees at 11 bases. Sequences were obtained from peripheral blood. The source is a man between 65 and 79 years old with active COVID-19. The CDR3 sequence: CASSPGLAALAYTQYF. The CDR3 region has the DNA TGTGCCAGCAGCCCGGGACTAGCGGCTTTAGCGTATACGCAGTATTTT.